The subject of this entry is one TCR beta chain. The antigen this receptor binds is unknown. Base qualities are not provided; no much larger clone lies one nucleotide away. The data derive from a study of sequential checkpoint blockade in melanoma (dated 2019 in TCRdb). Study-wide context: Using 1:1 randomization, the trial assigned patients either to first-line nivolumab followed by ipilimumab (arm A) or to ipilimumab followed by nivolumab (arm B). Maintenance nivolumab came after each of the two trial sequences. Broad study findings and their caveats: The model for predicting response that combines TCR metrics with mutation burden needs to be validated in larger, independent patient cohorts.

The immunoSEQ Assay was used to immunosequence TCRbeta CDR3 regions from genomic DNA. Genomic DNA was amplified by bias-controlled multiplex PCR before high-throughput sequencing. Regarding the original processing steps: To quantify the absolute abundance of each unique TCRbeta CDR3 region, the sequences were collapsed and filtered. Clonality, defined as 1 minus Pielou's evenness, was calculated using only productive rearrangements. A previously published method was used to identify clones with significantly greater frequencies in on-treatment samples than in baseline samples. In TCRdb, the immuneACCESS table is reduced to in-frame sequences with V and J assigned. These tables do not hold every clone; where another copy was compared, an unresolved V gene accounts for under half, and the others remain unexplained. That table is the source of V, J and clone size, and D and trimming were worked out from the DNA. The sample table holds some 40,000 clones, of which approximately 84% were seen once. The ten largest account for 4.5% to 7% of the sample.

What this sample's treatment or condition label stands for: randomized to nivolumab then ipilimumab (arm A) or the reverse (arm B). Prior DNA-damaging chemotherapy had not been received by any trial patient. On a FACS Aria II flow cytometer, live CD3+CD8+ cells that were negative for CD19 and CD56 were sorted from thawed PBMCs. Samples were obtained from patients with melanoma enrolled in CheckMate 064, a randomized, open-label phase II trial of sequential checkpoint blockade. Peripheral blood mononuclear cells were obtained through leukapheresis, purified using Ficoll-Paque, and frozen in human serum containing about 9.3% DMSO. Right after sorting, the blood CD3+CD8+ cells were verified to be >95% pure, and DNA extraction followed. V and J lose 1 base and 5 bases, and a span of 12 bases separates them. Measured from the cysteine to the phenylalanine, the CDR3 is 15 residues long. The only DNA kept is the CDR3, 45 bases in frame from the first base. For CDR1 and CDR2, the germline V gene lists MDHEN and SYDVKM.

The source material was CD8+ T cells sorted from blood (inferred from file names), sampled from a patient given nivolumab and ipilimumab in sequence. This clonotype was sampled from a human donor with melanoma. The sequence links TRBV28 to TRBJ2-1; D gene: possibly TRBD2, on 6 matching bases. The CDR3 in this case is CASSLFGEVDNEQFF. In nucleotide form, the sequence is TGTGCCAGCAGTTTATTCGGGGAGGTTGACAATGAGCAGTTCTTC.